Below are 32 T cell receptor beta chains sequenced from a single sample in a study of beta chain features in type 1 diabetes. Of the isolated RNA, all was reverse transcribed, and so the sequenced material was expressed TCRB transcripts. Profiled with immunoSEQ multiplex PCR; TCRdb holds only in-frame clones, not every one. The table lists about 230,000 clones, roughly 9.6% of them singletons. Material for sequencing was naive CD4+ T cells from blood. These TCRs come from a woman in her late teens or twenties in good health.

This chain joins TRBV5-4 and TRBJ1-2, with TRBD1 matching 8 bases. V gave up 4 bases and J gave up 4 bases; unmatched junction bases: 3. There are 13 residues in the CDR3. Germline lookup yields CDR1 SGHNT and CDR2 YYREEE (reference sequence). CDR3 protein: CASSRTGSYGYTF. Written as DNA, the CDR3 is TGTGCCAGCAGCCGGACAGGGAGCTATGGCTACACCTTC.

The table lists this clone with a few counts. The genes are TRBV27 and TRBJ2-7; 10 bases align to TRBD1. The germline CDR1 and CDR2 sequences are MNHEY and SMNVEV (reference sequence). V dropped 10 bases and J dropped 7; count of bases not matched to a gene: 16. CDR3 length: 15 residues. The CDR3 DNA sequence: TGTGCCACCAACCCCCGCGGGACAGGGGCGGAGGAGCAGTACTTC. Protein sequence: CATNPRGTGAEEQYF.

There are many counts of this clone. The genes are TRBV29-1 and TRBJ2-1; D possibly corresponds to TRBD2 (6 bases). V was trimmed by 6 bases and J by 2 bases, leaving 14 bases between them. The CDR3 covers 14 residues. From germline, CDR1 is SQVTM and CDR2 ANQGSEA. The CDR3 here is CSVSPRGAYNEQFF. The CDR3 region has the DNA TGCAGCGTGTCTCCGCGCGGGGCCTACAATGAGCAGTTCTTC.

This clone showed up just a few times. The rearrangement links TRBV2 to TRBJ2-5, with D tentatively TRBD2 (6 bases). Per the germline V gene, CDR1 is SNHLY and CDR2 is FYNNEI. The CDR3 has 12 amino acids. Trimming left V 7 bases short and J 11 bases short, with 17 bases between. This CDR3 is CASTPMPGEQYF. For the CDR3, the DNA is TGTGCCAGCACTCCCATGCCGGGGGAGCAGTACTTC.

In this sample, this clone turned up a few times. The chain carries TRBV6-1 and TRBJ2-5; D is perhaps TRBD2 (6 bases). Trimming took 8 bases from V and 4 from J, leaving 17 bases between them. The CDR3 loop spans 14 amino acids. Germline V CDR1 and CDR2: MNHNS, SASEGT. The chain's CDR3 is CASARGPGGETQYF. The CDR3 nucleotides read TGTGCCAGCGCTCGAGGGCCCGGGGGAGAGACCCAGTACTTC.

This chain uses TRBV10-1 with TRBJ1-1; possible D gene TRBD1, 5 bases. The germline V gene has CDR1 WNHNN and CDR2 SYGVQD (reference sequence). CDR3 length: 15 amino acids. With 4 bases removed from V and 1 base from J, the gap between germline ends came to 13 bases. The CDR3, as DNA: TGCGCCAGCAGTGGAGGGGCCGGGAGGAACACTGAAGCTTTCTTT. This sequence encodes CASSGGAGRNTEAFF.

The chain couples TRBV5-4 to TRBJ1-2, with TRBD1 as a possible D gene (6 bases). The CDR3 is 16 amino acids. Trimming took off 0 bases at V and 2 bases at J, with 14 bases between the two ends. The germline gives CDR1 SGHNT, CDR2 YYREEE (reference sequence). CDR3 nucleotides: TGTGCCAGCAGCTTGGCAGTAGGACAGTCCAACTATGGCTACACCTTC. It specifies CASSLAVGQSNYGYTF.

V usage is TRBV18 and J usage is TRBJ1-1; D call uncertain. The CDR3 loop spans 13 amino acids. Germline V CDR1 and CDR2: KGHSH, LQKENI. With 3 bases removed from V and 8 bases from J, the gap between germline ends came to 13 bases. CDR3 loop: CASSPDPVLEAFF. DNA of the CDR3: TGTGCCAGCTCACCCGATCCGGTTTTGGAAGCTTTCTTT.

This chain joins TRBV10-3 and TRBJ1-4; maybe TRBD1 (5 bases). V was trimmed by 0 bases and J by 0 bases, leaving 14 bases between them. The CDR3 has 18 amino acids. CDR1 and CDR2 from the germline V gene are ENHRY and SYGVKD. CDR3 region: CAISESKRGSATNEKLFF. DNA for the CDR3: TGTGCCATCAGTGAGTCGAAACGGGGGTCTGCAACTAATGAAAAACTGTTTTTT.

The V gene is TRBV7-2, the J gene TRBJ1-1; possibly TRBD1 for D (5 bases). The CDR3 extends over 13 amino acids. V was shortened by 11 bases and J by 0 bases, with 13 bases between the two germline ends. Germline V gives CDR1 SGHTA, CDR2 FQGNSA. Here the CDR3 reads CAGGGQLNTEAFF. The CDR3 coding sequence is TGTGCCGGGGGGGGTCAATTGAACACTGAAGCTTTCTTT.

In this sample, this clone turned up a few times. V gene TRBV6-6 combines with J gene TRBJ2-7; 10 nucleotides align to TRBD1. Germline lookup yields CDR1 MNHNY and CDR2 SVGAGI (reference sequence). The CDR3 is 14 amino acids. V dropped 8 bases and J dropped 1; count of bases not matched to a gene: 5. CDR3 sequence (DNA): TGTGCCAGCTTCGACAGGGGGCGATCCTACGAGCAGTACTTC. Its protein is CASFDRGRSYEQYF.

A few counts support this clone. The V gene is TRBV6-5, the J gene TRBJ2-3; 8 bases are a match to TRBD2. V lost 4 bases and J lost 5; bases outside the gene matches: 8. Per the germline V gene, CDR1 is MNHEY and CDR2 is SVGAGI. This CDR3 contains 15 residues. CDR3 nucleotides: TGTGCCAGCAGTTTCCAGCGGGGGATGAGAGATACGCAGTATTTT. Translation gives CASSFQRGMRDTQYF.

The chain combines TRBV30 with TRBJ1-1, with D uncertain. This CDR3 spans 15 amino acids. The germline CDR1 and CDR2 sequences are GTSNPN and SVGIG (reference sequence). The V end was cut by 0 bases, the J end by 1 base, with 12 bases between. The CDR3 sequence is CAWSVQGGTNTEAFF. CDR3 nucleotide sequence: TGTGCCTGGAGTGTACAAGGCGGTACGAACACTGAAGCTTTCTTT.

The chain is built from TRBV2 and TRBJ1-2; the match to TRBD1 covers 7 bases. The germline CDR1 and CDR2 sequences are SNHLY and FYNNEI. This CDR3 contains 15 residues. The V gene end was trimmed by 0 bases and the J gene end by 6 bases; junction bases not matched to a gene: 7. This chain's CDR3 is CASSEAGTGVDGYTF. CDR3 sequence (DNA): TGTGCCAGCAGTGAAGCTGGAACAGGGGTCGATGGCTACACCTTC.

V usage is TRBV13 and J usage is TRBJ1-1; 7 nucleotides line up with TRBD1. Germline CDR1 PRHDT, CDR2 FYEKMQ (reference sequence). V dropped 5 bases and J dropped 0; count of bases not matched to a gene: 6. There are 15 residues in the CDR3. The CDR3 sequence: CASSRRQGLNTEAFF. The CDR3, as DNA: TGTGCCAGCAGCAGAAGACAGGGTCTGAACACTGAAGCTTTCTTT.

V usage is TRBV12-5 and J usage is TRBJ2-3; 7 bases align to TRBD1. The CDR3 contains 13 residues. The junction had 3 bases not matched to a gene; V was cut back by 4 bases and J by 5 bases. Germline V gene sequence: CDR1 LGHNT, CDR2 FRNRAP. CDR3 sequence reads: CASGSQGVDTQYF. DNA of the CDR3: TGTGCTAGTGGTTCCCAGGGGGTAGATACGCAGTATTTT.

The rearrangement joins TRBV30 to TRBJ2-1, with D perhaps matching TRBD1 (5 bases). The germline gives CDR1 GTSNPN, CDR2 SVGIG (reference sequence). Trimming pared 1 base from V and 7 bases from J, leaving 14 bases between. The CDR3 spans 14 residues. This CDR3 is CAWSALGPGNEQFF. The CDR3 DNA follows: TGTGCCTGGAGTGCCCTGGGCCCAGGGAATGAGCAGTTCTTC. The full variable domain, in which reference TRBV30 and TRBJ2-1 provide the parts outside the CDR3, is SQTIHQWPATLVQPVGSPLSLECTVEGTSNPNLYWYRQAAGRGLQLLFYSVGIGQISSEVPQNLSASRPQDRQFILSSKKLLLSDSGFYLCAWSALGPGNEQFFGPGTRLTVL.

This clone was counted only a few times. V usage is TRBV28 and J usage is TRBJ2-5, with D hard to call. V lost 3 bases and J 2 bases, leaving 7 bases between the germline ends. Germline V CDR1 and CDR2: MDHEN, SYDVKM. CDR3 length: 13 residues. The CDR3 DNA is TGTGCCAGCAGTTTCTCGGGTCAAGAGACCCAGTACTTC. Amino acid sequence: CASSFSGQETQYF.

This clone was detected a few times. V and J are TRBV29-1 and TRBJ1-3; 7 bases match TRBD1. The germline V gene encodes CDR1 SQVTM and CDR2 ANQGSEA. This CDR3 contains 12 residues. The junction had 0 bases not matched to a gene; V was cut back by 5 bases and J by 2 bases. CDR3 nucleotide sequence: TGCAGCGTTCAGGGGGCTGGAAACACCATATATTTT. Protein: CSVQGAGNTIYF.

The chain is built from TRBV7-3 and TRBJ2-6, with TRBD1 matching 7 bases. Per the germline V gene, CDR1 is SGHTA and CDR2 is FQGTGA. The junction had 10 bases not matched to a gene; V was cut back by 5 bases and J by 3 bases. The CDR3 extends over 17 amino acids. As DNA, the CDR3 is TGTGCCAGCAGCCCCGACAGGGTTGCAGGTGGGGCCAACGTCCTGACTTTC. Amino acids: CASSPDRVAGGANVLTF.

This clone was found a few times. The V and J genes are TRBV11-2 and TRBJ2-3; TRBD2 might be the D (5 bases). Germline V gene data show CDR1 as SGHAT and CDR2 as FQNNGV. The CDR3 consists of 14 residues. Trimming took off 3 bases at V and 0 bases at J, with 7 bases between the two ends. CDR3 nucleotides: TGTGCCAGCAGCTTCCGCGGGAGCACAGATACGCAGTATTTT. Its protein is CASSFRGSTDTQYF.

J is TRBJ2-3 and V is TRBV5-6, with D uncertain. Trimming cost V 3 bases and J 2 bases, with 16 bases left between them. CDR3 length: 16 residues. Germline V gene data show CDR1 as SGHDT and CDR2 as YYEEEE. The CDR3 nucleotides are TGTGCCAGCAGCTCCTCATTTAAGCGAGACACAGATACGCAGTATTTT. Translating it yields CASSSSFKRDTDTQYF.

This clone was seen more than once but under ten times. The V and J genes are TRBV5-6 and TRBJ2-1, with D uncertain. CDR1 and CDR2 (germline): SGHDT, YYEEEE. The CDR3 runs 17 residues. The germline V and J ends were trimmed by 2 bases and 0 bases, with 15 bases remaining between them. The CDR3 DNA reads TGTGCCAGCAGCTTTAGAACAGCCTTGAGCTCCTACAATGAGCAGTTCTTC. This encodes CASSFRTALSSYNEQFF.

The chain is built from TRBV2 and TRBJ1-1; D unresolved. Between the trimmed V and J ends, which lost 8 bases and 0 bases, there was a span of 7 bases. The CDR3 has 12 amino acids. CDR1 SNHLY and CDR2 FYNNEI come from the germline V gene. CDR3 nucleotides: TGTGCCAGCGCGTTTATGAACACTGAAGCTTTCTTT. Residues: CASAFMNTEAFF. The full variable domain, its missing parts supplied by reference TRBV2 and TRBJ1-1, is EPEVTQTPSHQVTQMGQEVILRCVPISNHLYFYWYRQILGQKVEFLVSFYNNEISEKSEIFDDQFSVERPDGSNFTLKIRSTKLEDSAMYFCASAFMNTEAFFGQGTRLTVV.

This clone came up a few times. The chain couples TRBV12-5 to TRBJ2-7; 7 bases are shared with TRBD1. The CDR3 length is 16 residues. J was trimmed by 1 base and V by 0 bases; bases with no gene match: 6. In germline, CDR1 is LGHNT, CDR2 FRNRAP. The CDR3 loop is CASGLVLGQDSYEQYF. The CDR3 nucleotides read TGTGCTAGTGGTTTGGTACTTGGACAGGATTCCTACGAGCAGTACTTC.

This chain joins TRBV5-1 and TRBJ1-1, with 8 bases aligning to TRBD1. The CDR3 length is 13 residues. Germline lookup yields CDR1 SGHRS and CDR2 YFSETQ. V trimming: 2 bases; J trimming: 4 bases; junction bases outside the gene matches: 1. CDR3 loop: CASSFRGPTEAFF. In nucleotides, the CDR3 is TGCGCCAGCAGCTTCAGGGGGCCCACTGAAGCTTTCTTT.

The J gene is TRBJ1-1, the V gene TRBV19, with 9 nucleotides matching TRBD1. The CDR3 covers 14 residues. The ends lost 4 bases at V and 10 bases at J; junction bases unmatched: 10. Germline V lookup: CDR1 LNHDA, CDR2 SQIVND (reference sequence). DNA of the CDR3: TGTGCCAGTAGTAGGGACAGGGCCAGGCAGGGAGCTTTCTTT. It yields the protein CASSRDRARQGAFF.

This clone was observed a handful of times. This chain connects TRBV29-1 to TRBJ1-1; the D is unclear. V lost 4 bases and J 0 bases, leaving 9 bases between the germline ends. Germline loops: CDR1 SQVTM, CDR2 ANQGSEA. This CDR3 contains 13 residues. The CDR3 DNA reads TGCAGCGTTGCAGGCGTCTTGAACACTGAAGCTTTCTTT. Its protein product is CSVAGVLNTEAFF.

In its sample, this clone was seen a few times. The V call is TRBV4-2, the J call TRBJ2-5; 9 bases align to TRBD2. The CDR3 runs to 16 residues. Trimming cost V 0 bases and J 2 bases; bases outside gene matches: 4. Per germline, CDR1 LGHNA and CDR2 YNFKEQ. CDR3 residues: CASSQDSSGGQETQYF. CDR3 bases: TGTGCCAGCAGCCAAGATTCGAGCGGGGGGCAAGAGACCCAGTACTTC.

This chain connects TRBV5-4 to TRBJ2-7; D uncertain. Per the germline V gene, CDR1 is SGHNT and CDR2 is YYREEE (reference sequence). The CDR3 has 15 residues. Trimming pared 0 bases from V and 4 bases from J, leaving 14 bases between. CDR3 nucleotide sequence: TGTGCCAGCAGCTTGGCTTTTGGTGGCAGTTACGAGCAGTACTTC. Protein product: CASSLAFGGSYEQYF.

This clone has only a few counts. The rearrangement joins TRBV10-3 to TRBJ1-1; maybe TRBD1 (5 bases). V dropped 7 bases and J dropped 3 bases, with 12 bases sitting between them. The CDR3 is 13 residues long. The germline V gene encodes CDR1 ENHRY and CDR2 SYGVKD. CDR3 amino acids: CAITRVRDTEAFF. The CDR3 coding sequence is TGTGCCATCACCAGGGTTAGGGACACTGAAGCTTTCTTT.

A few counts support this clone. The rearrangement uses TRBV5-4 and TRBJ2-7; no firm D call. Trimming stripped 1 base from V and 0 bases from J, with 8 bases between. The CDR3 has 14 amino acids. Germline V lookup: CDR1 SGHNT, CDR2 YYREEE (reference sequence). The CDR3 protein is CASSLSDTSYEQYF. Here the CDR3 DNA reads TGTGCCAGCAGCTTGTCAGACACCTCCTACGAGCAGTACTTC. Combining the CDR3 with reference TRBV5-4 and TRBJ2-7 gives the whole variable domain ETGVTQSPTHLIKTRGQQVTLRCSSQSGHNTVSWYQQALGQGPQFIFQYYREEENGRGNFPPRFSGLQFPNYSSELNVNALELDDSALYLCASSLSDTSYEQYFGPGTRLTVT.